A selection of T cell receptor beta chains follows, all from one sample in a study of CXCR3-negative and CXCR3-positive naive CD8 T cells. TCRdb reprocessed the 5' RACE reads and stores each CDR3 protein as one record, lacking DNA. The table for this sample gives approximately 130,000 distinct CDR3 sequences. Sequencing was done on a sample of naive CXCR3+ CD8+ T cells from blood. All receptors derive from a human donor in good health. Some clones in this sample may be carry-over from other donors' samples. Each CDR3 is given with its conserved first and last residue.

v_gene	j_gene	CDR3aa
TRBV9	TRBJ1-3	CASSVIAGGYSGNTIYF
TRBV7-8	TRBJ1-2	CASSARGPEGYTF
TRBV28	TRBJ2-3	CASSSLTSGGPYTQYF
TRBV29-1	TRBJ2-1	CSVEDVHDREINEQFF
TRBV18	TRBJ2-1	CASSPRGSDPYNEQFF
TRBV9	TRBJ1-2	CASSVEVAGAPGDYGYTF
TRBV4-3	TRBJ2-7	CASSQGQGEAYEQYF
TRBV4-3	TRBJ2-3	CASSQDRQGFAQYF
TRBV28	TRBJ2-7	CASSSGLIYEQYF
TRBV23-1	TRBJ2-7	CASSQSNPDPQREQYF
TRBV5-6	TRBJ2-1	CASSLVLTSGSGNEQFF
TRBV28	TRBJ2-3	CASSFLQENTDTQYF
TRBV2	TRBJ2-1	CASSFLADRDNRYNEQFF
TRBV19	TRBJ2-7	CASSIDQLAGEGEQYF
TRBV4-3	TRBJ2-7	CASSQGEVAHEQYF
TRBV29-1	TRBJ2-7	CSVSGTGIGHEQYF
TRBV29-1	TRBJ2-2	CSVDAQGGGTGELFF
TRBV29-1	TRBJ2-2	CSVVQEDRGELFF
TRBV5-1	TRBJ2-7	CASSPGTGVVIEQYF
TRBV7-9	TRBJ1-1	CASSLTGTSDTEAFF
TRBV6-5	TRBJ2-7	CASSYIGKGDEQYF
TRBV2	TRBJ2-1	CASGATPSSYNEQFF
TRBV7-9	TRBJ1-5	CASSITGRQPQHF